This T cell receptor (beta chain) came from a study of early T cells in non-severe SARS-CoV-2 infection. In the study overall: Unsorted whole blood bulk RNA was sequenced, with unpaired chains.

Individual cDNA molecules each received unique molecular identifiers attached to them. TCRdb reprocessed the 5' RACE reads via MiXCR and lists one record per CDR3 protein. The sample carries tens of thousands of distinct CDR3 sequences, under 6% recorded once. This clonotype was counted ten times or more. The sample taken for sequencing was whole blood. This TCR came from an adult who was a healthcare worker with PCR-confirmed SARS-CoV-2 infection or an uninfected control (not recorded which).

CDR3 loop: CASSTVGGQGYGYTF. CDR3 nucleotide sequence: TGTGCCAGCAGCACAGTCGGAGGGCAGGGATATGGCTACACCTTC. V gene TRBV6-5 combines with J gene TRBJ1-2; D might be TRBD1 (5 bases). The CDR3 loop spans 15 amino acids. CDR1 is MNHEY and CDR2 is SVGAGI in the germline V gene. Trimming shortened V by 6 bases and J by 5 bases, and 19 bases separated the two germline ends.